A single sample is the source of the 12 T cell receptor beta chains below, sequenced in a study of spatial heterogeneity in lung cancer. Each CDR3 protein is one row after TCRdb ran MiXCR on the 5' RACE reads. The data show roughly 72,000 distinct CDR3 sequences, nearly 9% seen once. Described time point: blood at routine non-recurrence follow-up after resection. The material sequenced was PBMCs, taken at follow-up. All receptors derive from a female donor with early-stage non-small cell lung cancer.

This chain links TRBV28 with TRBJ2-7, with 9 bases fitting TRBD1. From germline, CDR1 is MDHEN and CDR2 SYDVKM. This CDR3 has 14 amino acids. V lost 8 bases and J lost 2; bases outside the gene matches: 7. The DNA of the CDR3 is TGTGCCAGCGGTTCCGGGACAGGGCCCTACGAGCAGTACTTC. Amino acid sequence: CASGSGTGPYEQYF.

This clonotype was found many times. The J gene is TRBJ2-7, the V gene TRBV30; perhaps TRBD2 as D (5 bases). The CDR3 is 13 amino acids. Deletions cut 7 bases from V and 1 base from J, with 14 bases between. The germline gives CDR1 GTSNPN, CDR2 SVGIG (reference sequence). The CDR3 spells CASLDRFSYEQYF. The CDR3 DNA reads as TGTGCCTCACTAGACCGATTTTCCTACGAGCAGTACTTC.

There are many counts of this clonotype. The CDR3 DNA sequence: TGTGCCAGCAGAACTCATCTAGCGGGAGGAATTAATACGCAGTATTTT. Translating gives CASRTHLAGGINTQYF. The V gene is TRBV27, the J gene TRBJ2-3; 11 bases agree with TRBD2. With 6 bases clipped from V and 7 bases from J, the junction kept 12 bases outside the gene matches. Germline V gene lookup returns CDR1 MNHEY and CDR2 SMNVEV (reference sequence). The CDR3 consists of 16 residues.

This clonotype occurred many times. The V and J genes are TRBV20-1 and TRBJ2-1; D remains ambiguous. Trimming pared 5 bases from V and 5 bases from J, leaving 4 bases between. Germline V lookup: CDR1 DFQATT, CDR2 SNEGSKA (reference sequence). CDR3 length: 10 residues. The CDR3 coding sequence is TGCAGTGCTCCAGACAATGAGCAGTTCTTC. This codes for CSAPDNEQFF.

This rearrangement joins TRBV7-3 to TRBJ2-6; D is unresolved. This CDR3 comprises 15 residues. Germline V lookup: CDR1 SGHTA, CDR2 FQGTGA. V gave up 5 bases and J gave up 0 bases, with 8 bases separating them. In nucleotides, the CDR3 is TGTGCCAGCAGCACCAGTAACTCTGGGGCCAACGTCCTGACTTTC. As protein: CASSTSNSGANVLTF.

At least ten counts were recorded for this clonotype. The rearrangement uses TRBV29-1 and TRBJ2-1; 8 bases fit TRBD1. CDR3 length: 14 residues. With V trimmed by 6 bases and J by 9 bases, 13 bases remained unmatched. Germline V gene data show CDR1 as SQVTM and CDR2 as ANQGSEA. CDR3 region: CSVERRQGFPEQFF. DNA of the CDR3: TGCAGCGTCGAACGAAGACAGGGGTTTCCTGAGCAGTTCTTC.

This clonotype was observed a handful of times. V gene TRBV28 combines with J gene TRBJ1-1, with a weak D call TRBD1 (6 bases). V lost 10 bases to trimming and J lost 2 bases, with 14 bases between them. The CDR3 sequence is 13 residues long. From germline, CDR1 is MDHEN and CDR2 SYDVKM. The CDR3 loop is CAIEDSANTEAFF. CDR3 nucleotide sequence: TGTGCCATCGAGGACAGTGCCAACACTGAAGCTTTCTTT.

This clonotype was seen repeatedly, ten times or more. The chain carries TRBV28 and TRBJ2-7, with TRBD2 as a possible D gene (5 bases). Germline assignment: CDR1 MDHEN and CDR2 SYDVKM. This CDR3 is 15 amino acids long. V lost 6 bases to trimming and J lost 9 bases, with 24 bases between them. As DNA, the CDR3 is TGTGCCAGCAGCACCGAGGGTTCAGGCAACACCAGGCAGTACTTC. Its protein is CASSTEGSGNTRQYF. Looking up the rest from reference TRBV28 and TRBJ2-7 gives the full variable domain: DVKVTQSSRYLVKRTGEKVFLECVQDMDHENMFWYRQDPGLGLRLIYFSYDVKMKEKGDIPEGYSVSREKKERFSLILESASTNQTSMYLCASSTEGSGNTRQYFGPGTRLTVT.

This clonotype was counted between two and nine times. In DNA form, the CDR3 reads TGTGCCAGCAGCCATAGCGGGAGTCACAATGAGCAGTTCTTC. Protein sequence: CASSHSGSHNEQFF. This chain uses TRBV4-2 with TRBJ2-1; 9 bases line up with TRBD2. The CDR3 is 14 amino acids. The trim removed 3 bases at V and 5 bases at J, leaving 2 bases unmatched. Germline CDR1 reads LGHNA; CDR2 reads YNFKEQ.

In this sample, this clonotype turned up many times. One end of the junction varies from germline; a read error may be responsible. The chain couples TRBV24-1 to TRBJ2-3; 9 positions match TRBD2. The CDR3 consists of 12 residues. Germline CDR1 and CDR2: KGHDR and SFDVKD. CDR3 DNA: TGTGCCACGGGGACTAGCAGAGATACGCAGTATTTT. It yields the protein CATGTSRDTQYF.

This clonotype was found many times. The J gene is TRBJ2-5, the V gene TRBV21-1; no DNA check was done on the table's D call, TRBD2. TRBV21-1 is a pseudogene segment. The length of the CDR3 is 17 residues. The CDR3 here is CASSKTLNSGNPETQYF. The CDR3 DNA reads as TGTGCCAGCAGCAAAACCCTGAATAGCGGGAATCCAGAGACCCAGTACTTC.

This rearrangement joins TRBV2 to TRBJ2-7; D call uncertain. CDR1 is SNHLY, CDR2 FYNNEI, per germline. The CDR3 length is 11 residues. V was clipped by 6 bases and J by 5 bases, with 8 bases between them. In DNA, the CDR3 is TGTGCCAGCAGCCCTTTTGACGAGCAGTACTTC. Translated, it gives CASSPFDEQYF. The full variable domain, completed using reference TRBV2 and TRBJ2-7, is EPEVTQTPSHQVTQMGQEVILRCVPISNHLYFYWYRQILGQKVEFLVSFYNNEISEKSEIFDDQFSVERPDGSNFTLKIRSTKLEDSAMYFCASSPFDEQYFGPGTRLTVT.